What follows are 4 T cell receptor beta chains derived from one specimen sequenced in a study of cytomegalovirus exposure and HLA in healthy donors (dated by TCRdb to about 2017). Library method: the immunoSEQ multiplex PCR assay. A mixture of 60 forward primers for TCR Vbeta segments and 13 reverse primers for TCR Jbeta segments was used in the multiplex PCR. TCRdb's version of the immuneACCESS table is confined to in-frame rearrangements and falls short of the full clone set. An unresolved V gene accounts for under half of the shortfall where checked; the remainder is of unknown origin. Present in this sample are some 160,000 clones, around 77% of which were seen just once. About 1.5% of the sample goes to the ten largest clones. Sequences were obtained from PBMCs. The origin of the receptors is a woman aged 25 to 39 in good health and CMV-seronegative.

The V call is TRBV7-2, the J call TRBJ2-5, with 12 bases that match TRBD2. The CDR3 has 18 residues. Germline V gene lookup returns CDR1 SGHTA and CDR2 FQGNSA. V gave up 2 bases and J gave up 1 base; unmatched junction bases: 8. Here the CDR3 DNA reads TGTGCCAGCAGCTTAAACCTAGCGGGAGGGCCCGGCCAAGAGACCCAGTACTTC. It codes for CASSLNLAGGPGQETQYF.

The chain couples TRBV11-3 to TRBJ2-1; 14 bases line up with TRBD2. The CDR3 has 14 amino acids. V dropped 5 bases and J dropped 10; count of bases not matched to a gene: 4. Germline values: CDR1 SGHNT, CDR2 YENEEA. The CDR3 nucleotides are TGTGCCAGCAGCACGGGACTAGCGGGAGAGGAGCAGTTCTTC. Its protein product is CASSTGLAGEEQFF.

This sequence joins TRBV30 and TRBJ1-4; 9 bases fit TRBD1. The CDR3 is made up of 14 amino acids. V dropped 2 bases and J dropped 8; count of bases not matched to a gene: 6. CDR1 and CDR2 from the germline V gene are GTSNPN and SVGIG (reference sequence). The CDR3 is CAWSYRDREEKLFF. CDR3 bases: TGTGCCTGGAGTTACCGGGACAGGGAGGAAAAACTGTTTTTT.

The rearrangement links TRBV4-3 to TRBJ2-5, with D possibly matching TRBD2 (7 bases). Trimming took off 4 bases at V and 5 bases at J, with 20 bases between the two ends. Per the germline V gene, CDR1 is LGHNA and CDR2 is YSLEER. The CDR3 spans 16 residues. As DNA, the CDR3 is TGCGCCAGCAGCCGAACTACGGCGGGGGCTGGGGAGACCCAGTACTTC. Translating it yields CASSRTTAGAGETQYF.